This T cell receptor (beta chain) was identified during a study of regulatory and conventional T cells in RAG deficiency. Sequenced by immunoSEQ multiplex PCR; TCRdb stores in-frame clones only, minus some. Of more than 20,000 clones detected, 90% to 95% appear once; the ten largest clones hold 0.55% to 0.9%. Genomic DNA came from blood conventional CD4+ T cells gated CD25-low CD127-high. The V end was cut by 4 bases, the J end by 6 bases, with 13 bases between. The V gene's germline CDR1 is SGHDT and CDR2 YYEEEE. The CDR3 sequence is 13 residues long. These data also formed part of another study, on regulatory T cells. As reported in that work: Primers: 52 TRBV forward and 13 TRBJ reverse.

V is TRBV5-6 and J is TRBJ1-2; D ambiguous. Sequencing was carried out using CD4+ T cells sorted from blood. This TCR was sampled from a human donor in good health. CDR3 region: CASSPLTVDGYTF. In DNA form, the CDR3 reads TGTGCCAGCAGCCCCTTGACCGTGGATGGCTACACCTTC.